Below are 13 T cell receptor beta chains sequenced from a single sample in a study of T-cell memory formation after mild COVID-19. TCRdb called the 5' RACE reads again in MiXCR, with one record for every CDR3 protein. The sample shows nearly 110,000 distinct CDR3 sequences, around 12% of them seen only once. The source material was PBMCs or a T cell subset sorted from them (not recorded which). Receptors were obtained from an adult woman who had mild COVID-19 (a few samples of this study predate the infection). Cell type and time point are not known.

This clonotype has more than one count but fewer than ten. In DNA, the CDR3 is TGTGCCAGCAGCCGAGGACAGGGGTCCACCGGGGAGCTGTTTTTT. Translation gives CASSRGQGSTGELFF. The rearrangement uses TRBV14 and TRBJ2-2, with TRBD1 matching over 9 bases. V was clipped by 4 bases and J by 4 bases; unmatched bases: 4. Germline CDR1 SGHDN, CDR2 FVKESK. This CDR3 is built from 15 residues.

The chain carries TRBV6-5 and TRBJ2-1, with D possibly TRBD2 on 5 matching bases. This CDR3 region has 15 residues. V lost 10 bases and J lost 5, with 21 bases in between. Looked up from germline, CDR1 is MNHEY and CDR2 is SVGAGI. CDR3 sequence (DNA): TGTGCCACGTATCCCCTAGAGGGCCGGGACAATGAGCAGTTCTTC. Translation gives CATYPLEGRDNEQFF.

The chain's CDR3 is CASTPPGGELFF. CDR3 coding DNA: TGTGCCAGCACCCCACCGGGCGGGGAGCTGTTTTTT. The V and J genes are TRBV11-2 and TRBJ2-2; D not certain. This CDR3 is built from 12 residues. Trimming removed 7 bases at V and 7 bases at J, with 10 bases between. Germline assignment: CDR1 SGHAT and CDR2 FQNNGV.

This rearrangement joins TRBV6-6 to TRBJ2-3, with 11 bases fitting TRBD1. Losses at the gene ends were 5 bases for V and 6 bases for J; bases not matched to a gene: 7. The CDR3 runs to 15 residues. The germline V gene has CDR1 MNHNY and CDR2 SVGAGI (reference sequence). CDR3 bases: TGTGCCAGCAGTCGGGACAGGGGGTTTGCGGATACGCAGTATTTT. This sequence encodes CASSRDRGFADTQYF.

This chain's CDR3 is CASSLGQGLTYNEQFF. Here the CDR3 DNA reads TGTGCCAGCAGCTTAGGCCAGGGGCTTACCTACAATGAGCAGTTCTTC. This sequence joins TRBV7-6 and TRBJ2-1; D might be TRBD1 (6 bases). The germline V gene encodes CDR1 SGHVS and CDR2 FNYEAQ. The CDR3 covers 16 residues. Trimming stripped 1 base from V and 2 bases from J, with 12 bases between.

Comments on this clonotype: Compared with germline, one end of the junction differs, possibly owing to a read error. The CDR3 is CASGVAGGAYNEQFF. The CDR3 region has the DNA TGTGCCAGCGGCGTAGCGGGGGGCGCCTACAATGAGCAGTTCTTC. The genes are TRBV9 and TRBJ2-1; 10 nucleotides line up with TRBD2. Germline V gene data show CDR1 as SGDLS and CDR2 as YYNGEE. The CDR3 is made up of 15 amino acids.

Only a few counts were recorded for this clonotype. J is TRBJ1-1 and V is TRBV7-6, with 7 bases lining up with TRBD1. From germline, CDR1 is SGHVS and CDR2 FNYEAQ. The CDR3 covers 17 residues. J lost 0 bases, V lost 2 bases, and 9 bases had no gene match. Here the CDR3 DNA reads TGTGCCAGCAGCTTAAGGTCGGGACAGCATCTGAACACTGAAGCTTTCTTT. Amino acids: CASSLRSGQHLNTEAFF.

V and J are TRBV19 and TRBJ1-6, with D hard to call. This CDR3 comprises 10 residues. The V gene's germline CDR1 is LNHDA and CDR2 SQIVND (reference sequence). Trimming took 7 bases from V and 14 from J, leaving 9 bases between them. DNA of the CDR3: TGTGCCAGTAAGGGCGTGGCCCTCCACTTT. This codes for CASKGVALHF.

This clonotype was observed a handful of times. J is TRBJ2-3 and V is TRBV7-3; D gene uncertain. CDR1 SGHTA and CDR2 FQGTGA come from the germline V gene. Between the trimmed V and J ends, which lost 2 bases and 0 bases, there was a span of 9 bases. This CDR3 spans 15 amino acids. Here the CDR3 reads CASSLGVTSTDTQYF. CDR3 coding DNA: TGTGCCAGCAGCTTAGGGGTAACTAGCACAGATACGCAGTATTTT.

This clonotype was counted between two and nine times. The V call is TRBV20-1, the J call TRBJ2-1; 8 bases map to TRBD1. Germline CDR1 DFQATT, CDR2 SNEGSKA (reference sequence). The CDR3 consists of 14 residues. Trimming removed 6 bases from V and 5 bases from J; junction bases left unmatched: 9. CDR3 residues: CSAEEGQVDNEQFF. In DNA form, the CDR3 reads TGCAGTGCCGAGGAGGGACAGGTTGACAATGAGCAGTTCTTC.

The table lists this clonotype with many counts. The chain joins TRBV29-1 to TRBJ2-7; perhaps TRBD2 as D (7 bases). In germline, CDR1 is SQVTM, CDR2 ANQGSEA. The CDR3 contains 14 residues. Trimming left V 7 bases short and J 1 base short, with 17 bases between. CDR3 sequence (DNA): TGCAGCGCCGCCGGGGGGCCCCATTCCTACGAGCAGTACTTC. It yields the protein CSAAGGPHSYEQYF.

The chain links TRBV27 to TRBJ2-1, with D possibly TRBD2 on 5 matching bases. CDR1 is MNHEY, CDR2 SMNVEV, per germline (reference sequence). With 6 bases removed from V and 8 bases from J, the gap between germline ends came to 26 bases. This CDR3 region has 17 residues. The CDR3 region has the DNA TGTGCCAGCAGACCTCCCCAGGAGTTGCGGGTTCAGCATGAGCAGTTCTTC. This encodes CASRPPQELRVQHEQFF.

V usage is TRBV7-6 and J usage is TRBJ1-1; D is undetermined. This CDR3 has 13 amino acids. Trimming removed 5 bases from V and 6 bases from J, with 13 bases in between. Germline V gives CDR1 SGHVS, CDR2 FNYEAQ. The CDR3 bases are TGTGCCAGCAGCCGCGTCCGAGAGGCTGAAGCTTTCTTT. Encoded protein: CASSRVREAEAFF.